This TCR beta chain was recovered during a study of spatial heterogeneity in lung cancer. Study background: There were consistently more beta-chain sequences detected than alpha-chain sequences. Unique TCR and UMI combinations averaged more than ten appearances each in raw reads.

This clonotype was counted many times. Time point: sample taken at primary tumor resection. Whole RNA, isolated from tumor, nontumor lung or frozen PBMC, was sequenced without prior sorting. The donors were some 70 patients with non-small cell lung cancer that was early-stage and untreated. Germline CDR1 and CDR2: GTSNPN and SVGIG (reference sequence). V lost 2 bases and J 4 bases, leaving 14 bases between the germline ends. This CDR3 is built from 14 residues. Every molecule of TCR cDNA had its own unique molecular identifier. TCRdb reanalysed the 5' RACE reads using MiXCR and keeps one entry per CDR3 protein. The sample carries more than 1,500 distinct CDR3 sequences, roughly 24% recorded once.

The sample here was PBMCs, taken at surgery. This chain joins TRBV30 and TRBJ2-5; TRBD2 is a possible D gene (6 bases). The sequence derives from a male donor with early-stage non-small cell lung cancer. CDR3 nucleotides: TGTGCCTGGAGTCCGACGGGAGAGGGAGAGACCCAGTACTTC. Its protein is CAWSPTGEGETQYF.